The next 32 T cell receptor beta chains were all read from a single sample in a study of T-cell reconstitution after alpha-beta-depleted transplantation in children. As it was prepared, the TCRbeta library received unique molecular identifiers. TCRdb recomputed calls from the PCR reads with MiXCR, one row per CDR3 protein. Of roughly 50,000 distinct CDR3 sequences listed, roughly 46% are singletons. The sample was PBMCs, mostly from graft donor cells, taken 360 days after TCRalphabeta/CD19-depleted stem cell transplant. Every receptor here comes from a male patient aged 10 to 17 who had a stem cell transplant for acute lymphoblastic leukemia, so the T cells may come from the graft donor.

The chain uses TRBV29-1 and TRBJ2-7, with TRBD1 as a possible D gene (6 bases). V lost 2 bases to trimming and J lost 3 bases, with 8 bases between them. Germline V gives CDR1 SQVTM, CDR2 ANQGSEA. CDR3 length: 12 residues. CDR3 sequence: CSVETGIYEQYF. The CDR3, as DNA: TGCAGCGTTGAAACAGGGATCTACGAGCAGTACTTC.

The chain employs TRBV5-1 and TRBJ2-2; D is possibly TRBD1 (6 bases). Germline CDR1 SGHRS, CDR2 YFSETQ. V was shortened by 0 bases and J by 0 bases, with 9 bases between the two germline ends. This CDR3 is 16 amino acids long. In DNA form, the CDR3 reads TGCGCCAGCAGCTTGGTGGACAGTCCGAACACCGGGGAGCTGTTTTTT. It codes for CASSLVDSPNTGELFF. Together with reference TRBV5-1 and TRBJ2-2, the CDR3 gives the full variable domain: KAGVTQTPRYLIKTRGQQVTLSCSPISGHRSVSWYQQTPGQGLQFLFEYFSETQRNKGNFPGRFSGRQFSNSRSEMNVSTLELGDSALYLCASSLVDSPNTGELFFGEGSRLTVL.

The gene calls are TRBV9 and TRBJ1-2; D is unclear. V lost 0 bases to trimming and J lost 3 bases, with 6 bases between them. The length of the CDR3 is 13 residues. Germline CDR1 is SGDLS and CDR2 is YYNGEE. CDR3 nucleotide sequence: TGTGCCAGCAGCGTAGGGCAGGACTATGGCTACACCTTC. Its translation is CASSVGQDYGYTF.

This clonotype was observed a few times. The chain combines TRBV27 with TRBJ2-3; D uncertain. With 0 bases removed from V and 0 bases from J, the gap between germline ends came to 4 bases. Germline V gene lookup returns CDR1 MNHEY and CDR2 SMNVEV (reference sequence). This CDR3 contains 14 residues. CDR3 nucleotides: TGTGCCAGCAGTTTATCCGCTAGCACAGATACGCAGTATTTT. This translates into CASSLSASTDTQYF.

The chain is built from TRBV18 and TRBJ2-7, with 7 bases identical to TRBD2. V lost 6 bases and J lost 3; bases outside the gene matches: 8. This CDR3 is built from 14 residues. Germline V gene data show CDR1 as KGHSH and CDR2 as LQKENI. CDR3 nucleotide sequence: TGTGCCAGCTCTGGACTAGGTGGGGGCTACGAGCAGTACTTC. Translation: CASSGLGGGYEQYF.

This clonotype was seen only once. The chain combines TRBV28 with TRBJ2-1; D is unclear. Per the germline V gene, CDR1 is MDHEN and CDR2 is SYDVKM. The CDR3 covers 11 residues. V was cut by 7 bases and J by 10 bases, with 11 bases left in between. As DNA, the CDR3 is TGTGCCAGCACAGGACGCAGGGAGCAGTTCTTC. Translating gives CASTGRREQFF.

This clonotype came up a few times. The rearrangement uses TRBV29-1 and TRBJ2-7; weak D call: TRBD2 (5 bases). Trimming shortened V by 4 bases and J by 0 bases, and 10 bases separated the two germline ends. This CDR3 region has 13 residues. Germline loops: CDR1 SQVTM, CDR2 ANQGSEA. The CDR3 reads CSVGSGGSYEQYF. The CDR3 nucleotides are TGCAGCGTTGGAAGTGGAGGCTCCTACGAGCAGTACTTC.

This clonotype was detected a few times. The chain has TRBV5-1 and TRBJ2-2, with D possibly TRBD2 on 5 matching bases. Trimming took 0 bases from V and 4 from J, leaving 7 bases between them. The germline CDR1 and CDR2 sequences are SGHRS and YFSETQ. The CDR3 spans 14 residues. The CDR3 DNA sequence: TGCGCCAGCAGCTTGGCCGGAGGCACCGGGGAGCTGTTTTTT. It encodes CASSLAGGTGELFF.

Concerning this clonotype: Germline is not matched at one junction end, which may reflect a read error. The rearrangement links TRBV7-7 to TRBJ2-5, with 10 bases identical to TRBD2. Germline lookup yields CDR1 SSHAT and CDR2 FNYEAQ (reference sequence). The CDR3 loop spans 15 amino acids. CDR3 protein: CASSSGLAREETQYF. The DNA of the CDR3 is TGTGCTAGCAGCTCGGGACTAGCGAGGGAAGAGACCCAGTACTTC.

The chain uses TRBV12-3 or TRBV12-4 and TRBJ1-1, with 7 bases aligning to TRBD1. Unmatched junction bases numbered 6, after V lost 3 bases and J lost 2 bases. The length of the CDR3 is 15 residues. DNA of the CDR3: TGTGCCAGCAGTTTCGAGGGACAGAGTAACACTGAAGCTTTCTTT. As protein: CASSFEGQSNTEAFF.

The rearrangement joins TRBV20-1 to TRBJ2-3, with no clear D. V shed 4 bases and J shed 5 bases, with 4 bases lying between them. The CDR3 consists of 10 residues. Germline V CDR1 and CDR2: DFQATT, SNEGSKA (reference sequence). CDR3 protein: CSAKRDTQYF. In DNA, the CDR3 is TGCAGTGCTAAAAGAGATACGCAGTATTTT.

The rearrangement joins TRBV5-8 to TRBJ2-5; 7 bases map to TRBD1. Germline CDR1 SGHTS, CDR2 YDEGEE. The CDR3 runs to 14 residues. Germline trimming cut 4 bases from V and 0 bases from J; bases unmatched to any gene: 3. CDR3 residues: CASSPGQNQETQYF. DNA for the CDR3: TGTGCCAGCAGCCCGGGACAGAACCAAGAGACCCAGTACTTC.

The chain recombines TRBV9 with TRBJ2-2, with D unclear. Germline loops: CDR1 SGDLS, CDR2 YYNGEE. This CDR3 spans 13 amino acids. Trimming stripped 0 bases from V and 4 bases from J, with 4 bases between. The CDR3 sequence is CASSVEGTGELFF. Here the CDR3 DNA reads TGTGCCAGCAGCGTAGAGGGCACCGGGGAGCTGTTTTTT.

The chain uses TRBV7-2 and TRBJ2-7, with a weak D call TRBD1 (6 bases). CDR3 length: 14 amino acids. Germline CDR1 is SGHTA and CDR2 is FQGNSA. The ends were cut back, 4 bases at V and 2 bases at J, with 12 bases in the middle. CDR3 in amino acids: CASSYPGHPYEQYF. The DNA of the CDR3 is TGTGCCAGCAGCTACCCGGGACACCCCTACGAGCAGTACTTC.

A few counts support this clonotype. The chain is built from TRBV20-1 and TRBJ2-5; D not certain. CDR3 length: 13 residues. With 7 bases removed from V and 1 base from J, the gap between germline ends came to 13 bases. The V gene's germline CDR1 is DFQATT and CDR2 SNEGSKA (reference sequence). CDR3 amino acids: CSVSPNRQETQYF. The DNA of the CDR3 is TGCAGTGTAAGCCCAAACCGCCAAGAGACCCAGTACTTC.

The sample holds a few counts of this clonotype. The junction departs from germline at one end; a sequencing error may be responsible. The chain links TRBV10-3 to TRBJ2-1, with D perhaps matching TRBD1 (5 bases). Germline CDR1 is ENHRY and CDR2 is SYGVKD. This CDR3 spans 15 amino acids. CDR3 protein: CATSEPYLQGNEQFF. CDR3 sequence (DNA): TGTGCCACCAGTGAACCCTACCTCCAGGGTAATGAGCAGTTCTTC.

The chain joins TRBV5-5 to TRBJ2-3; D unclear. Germline V CDR1 and CDR2: SGHKS, YYEKEE (reference sequence). CDR3 length: 13 residues. V lost 2 bases to trimming and J lost 2 bases, with 6 bases between them. The CDR3 sequence is CASSLDYTDTQYF. DNA for the CDR3: TGTGCCAGCAGCTTAGATTACACAGATACGCAGTATTTT. Drawing the rest from reference TRBV5-5 and TRBJ2-3, the complete variable domain is DAGVTQSPTHLIKTRGQQVTLRCSPISGHKSVSWYQQVLGQGPQFIFQYYEKEERGRGNFPDRFSARQFPNYSSELNVNALLLGDSALYLCASSLDYTDTQYFGPGTRLTVL.

The chain recombines TRBV15 with TRBJ2-3; D perhaps matches TRBD2 (5 bases). V lost 5 bases to trimming and J lost 0 bases, with 12 bases between them. Germline-derived CDR1 and CDR2 are LNHNV and YYDKDF (reference sequence). This CDR3 comprises 15 residues. Here the CDR3 reads CATSGSLRSTDTQYF. CDR3 DNA sequence: TGTGCCACCAGCGGGAGCTTACGGAGCACAGATACGCAGTATTTT.

This clonotype was detected only a few times. This sequence joins TRBV5-5 and TRBJ2-1, with a weak D call TRBD1 (7 bases). Germline V lookup: CDR1 SGHKS, CDR2 YYEKEE (reference sequence). CDR3 size: 16 residues. V was pared by 2 bases and J by 7 bases, with 19 bases between. CDR3 sequence (DNA): TGTGCCAGCAGCTTAAGGAACTCCCCAGGGGGGAATGAGCAGTTCTTC. As protein: CASSLRNSPGGNEQFF.

The rearrangement uses TRBV29-1 and TRBJ1-4; maybe TRBD1 (5 bases). In germline, CDR1 is SQVTM, CDR2 ANQGSEA. This CDR3 comprises 12 residues. Trimming cost V 4 bases and J 2 bases, with 5 bases left between them. The CDR3 sequence: CSVGGTNEKLFF. The CDR3 nucleotides are TGCAGCGTTGGGGGGACTAATGAAAAACTGTTTTTT.

The CDR3 DNA sequence: TGTGCCAGCACCCAAGGAGAGTACAATGAGCAGTTCTTC. Translating it yields CASTQGEYNEQFF. J is TRBJ2-1 and V is TRBV6-2 or TRBV6-3; D is unclear. Germline V CDR1 and CDR2: MNHEY, SVGEGT. CDR3 length equals 13 residues. The V gene lost 7 bases and the J gene lost 4 bases, with 11 bases spanning the gap.

This chain joins TRBV3-1 and TRBJ2-3, with a possible D match to TRBD2 (6 bases). Germline V gives CDR1 LGHDT, CDR2 YNNKEL (reference sequence). This CDR3 contains 13 residues. V was trimmed by 1 base and J by 11 bases, leaving 13 bases between them. The CDR3 coding sequence is TGTGCCAGCAGCCAAGTGGGACGGGGAGGGCAGTATTTT. Translated: CASSQVGRGGQYF.

This clonotype was recorded many times. The rearrangement links TRBV12-3 or TRBV12-4 to TRBJ2-3; tentatively, D is TRBD2 (7 bases). This CDR3 region has 15 residues. Trimming stripped 6 bases from V and 3 bases from J, with 16 bases between. CDR3 loop: CASSSRGPGTDTQYF. For the CDR3, the DNA is TGTGCCAGCAGCTCGCGGGGGCCGGGAACAGATACGCAGTATTTT.

CDR3 in DNA: TGTGCCAGCAGCCCCCTTCGACAGGGACCCTACGAGCAGTACTTC. Amino acids: CASSPLRQGPYEQYF. The chain recombines TRBV28 with TRBJ2-7; 7 nucleotides align to TRBD1. This CDR3 contains 15 residues. CDR1 and CDR2 (germline): MDHEN, SYDVKM. V dropped 6 bases and J dropped 2; count of bases not matched to a gene: 10.

In nucleotides, the CDR3 is TGTGCCAGCAGTTTATCAGTGTGGGGCACAGATACGCAGTATTTT. Amino acid sequence: CASSLSVWGTDTQYF. The chain carries TRBV27 and TRBJ2-3; no clear D. This CDR3 contains 15 residues. Germline lookup yields CDR1 MNHEY and CDR2 SMNVEV (reference sequence). Trimming cost V 0 bases and J 1 base, with 8 bases left between them.

The genes are TRBV4-2 and TRBJ2-1; D is tentatively TRBD1 or TRBD2 (5 bases each). The ends were cut back, 4 bases at V and 0 bases at J, with 16 bases in the middle. Germline V gives CDR1 LGHNA, CDR2 YNFKEQ. The length of the CDR3 is 17 residues. The CDR3 is CASSPRGTPSSYNEQFF. In DNA, the CDR3 is TGTGCCAGCAGCCCCCGGGGCACACCGAGCTCCTACAATGAGCAGTTCTTC.

The gene calls are TRBV28 and TRBJ2-1; D is undetermined. V lost 2 bases to trimming and J lost 0 bases, with 5 bases between them. From germline, CDR1 is MDHEN and CDR2 SYDVKM. This CDR3 region has 14 residues. CDR3 nucleotides: TGTGCCAGCAGTTTAGCGAGCTCCTACAATGAGCAGTTCTTC. Its translation is CASSLASSYNEQFF. The variable domain in full, completed from reference TRBV28 and TRBJ2-1, reads DVKVTQSSRYLVKRTGEKVFLECVQDMDHENMFWYRQDPGLGLRLIYFSYDVKMKEKGDIPEGYSVSREKKERFSLILESASTNQTSMYLCASSLASSYNEQFFGPGTRLTVL.

The chain uses TRBV11-2 and TRBJ2-1; TRBD1 or TRBD2 may be the D gene (6 bases each). The CDR3 contains 16 residues. Trimming took off 5 bases at V and 9 bases at J, with 23 bases between the two ends. Looked up from germline, CDR1 is SGHAT and CDR2 is FQNNGV. The CDR3 DNA sequence: TGTGCCAGCAGCCGGAATGGACAGATCTCGGGGGCTGAGCAGTTCTTC. Translated, it gives CASSRNGQISGAEQFF.

The chain uses TRBV13 and TRBJ2-3; D remains unclear. The length of the CDR3 is 13 residues. Trimming cost V 3 bases and J 4 bases, with 8 bases left between them. CDR1 is PRHDT, CDR2 FYEKMQ, per germline (reference sequence). The CDR3 here is CASSLVRADTQYF. As DNA, the CDR3 is TGTGCCAGCAGCTTGGTACGTGCAGATACGCAGTATTTT.

This clonotype has a single count. The rearrangement joins TRBV4-3 to TRBJ1-1; tentative D call: TRBD1 (6 bases). CDR3 length equals 16 residues. Trimming took off 4 bases at V and 5 bases at J, with 20 bases between the two ends. Germline V gene sequence: CDR1 LGHNA, CDR2 YSLEER. CDR3 coding DNA: TGCGCCAGCAGCCCGGGGGGGGCCGAACTTGGGACTGAAGCTTTCTTT. Translating it yields CASSPGGAELGTEAFF.

The J gene is TRBJ2-1, the V gene TRBV28, with 8 bases aligning to TRBD2. The V gene's germline CDR1 is MDHEN and CDR2 SYDVKM. V shed 8 bases, J shed 3 bases, and the junction held 9 bases outside the gene matches. The CDR3 totals 15 residues. The CDR3 DNA sequence: TGTGCCAGCGGGGGTAGCGGGGCTTACTACAATGAGCAGTTCTTC. This sequence encodes CASGGSGAYYNEQFF.

The rearrangement uses TRBV9 and TRBJ1-3; TRBD1 agrees at 7 bases. With V trimmed by 1 base and J by 3 bases, 1 base remained unmatched. The CDR3 is made up of 14 amino acids. Germline assignment: CDR1 SGDLS and CDR2 YYNGEE. The CDR3 coding sequence is TGTGCCAGCAGCGTACAGGGGGATGGAAACACCATATATTTT. Protein product: CASSVQGDGNTIYF.